This T cell receptor (beta chain) emerged from a study of shared clonotypes between healthy human individuals. Trimming left V 5 bases short and J 0 bases short, with 13 bases between. The CDR3 runs 15 residues. Germline V gene data show CDR1 as MNHEY and CDR2 as SVGAGI. Here immunoSEQ multiplex PCR was the method, and the copy in TCRdb shows in-frame clones only, minus some. The table shows about 2.1 million clones, with 90% to 95% occurring only once. Naive CD8 cells lacked CD45RO and underwent positive selection for CCR7, leaving out terminally differentiated effector memory CD45RA+ cells. This TCR derives from a man aged 18 to 29 in good health. Some clones in this sample may be carry-over from other donors' samples. Sequences were obtained from naive CD8+ T cells from PBMCs. This sequence joins TRBV6-5 and TRBJ1-1; D possibly corresponds to TRBD1 (6 bases). The CDR3 sequence: CASSPTGHLNTEAFF. In DNA, the CDR3 is TGTGCCAGCAGTCCTACGGGACACCTGAACACTGAAGCTTTCTTT.